This T cell receptor (beta chain) was obtained from a study of shared clonotypes between healthy human individuals. Study conclusions and caveats: How much donors shared clonotypes was expected to be affected by sequencing depth.

Repertoires were generated with immunoSEQ multiplex PCR, while TCRdb's copy carries only in-frame clones and drops some. The sample records hundreds of thousands of clones, about 74% being singletons. The germline V and J ends were trimmed by 4 bases and 5 bases, with 17 bases remaining between them. CDR1 is SNHLY and CDR2 is FYNNEI in the germline V gene. The CDR3 loop spans 16 amino acids. Note on this clone: The antigen is unknown.

The gene calls are TRBV2 and TRBJ2-2, with D perhaps given as TRBD1 or TRBD2 (5 bases each). The receptor's source is a woman aged 30 to 39 in good health. The source material was memory CD4+ T cells sorted from blood. Described subset: CD45RA-negative fraction. The CDR3 is CASSVRTPGTTGELFF. In nucleotides, the CDR3 is TGTGCCAGCAGTGTGAGGACCCCAGGGACGACCGGGGAGCTGTTTTTT.